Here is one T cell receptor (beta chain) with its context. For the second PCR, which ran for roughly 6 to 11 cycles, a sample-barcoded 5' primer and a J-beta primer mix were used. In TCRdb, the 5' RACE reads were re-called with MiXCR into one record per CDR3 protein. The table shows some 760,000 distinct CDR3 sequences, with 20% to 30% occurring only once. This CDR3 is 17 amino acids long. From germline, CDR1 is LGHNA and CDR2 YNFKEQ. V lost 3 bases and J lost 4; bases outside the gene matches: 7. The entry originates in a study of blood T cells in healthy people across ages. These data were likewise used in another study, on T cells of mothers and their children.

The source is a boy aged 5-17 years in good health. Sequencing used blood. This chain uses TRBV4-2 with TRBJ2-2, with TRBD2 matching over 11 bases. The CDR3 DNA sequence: TGTGCCAGCAGCCAGGGGCTAGCGGGGGGATTCACCGGGGAGCTGTTTTTT. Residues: CASSQGLAGGFTGELFF.